In its sample, the clone carrying this T cell receptor (beta chain) was seen a few times. Its cognate antigen is unknown. Here immunoSEQ multiplex PCR was the method, and the copy in TCRdb shows in-frame clones only, minus some. This table has roughly 190,000 clones, around nine tenths appearing once. This sample stems from a study of T cell responses to AZD1222 COVID-19 vaccine. The study, taken as a whole, reports: Unmutated variant regions are reportedly targeted by nearly half of spike-specific TCRs.

The TCR was taken from an adult who received the MenACWY meningococcal vaccine as a control. The sample was peripheral blood, taken 28 days after the second dose of the MenACWY control vaccine.

The CDR3 DNA reads TGTGCCAGTAGTCCGGAGGGAGGGGGAAACTACGAGCAGTACTTC. It specifies CASSPEGGGNYEQYF. This sequence joins TRBV19 and TRBJ2-7; D is possibly TRBD2 (7 bases). The CDR3 is 15 residues long. The germline CDR1 and CDR2 sequences are LNHDA and SQIVND (reference sequence). Trimming shortened V by 5 bases and J by 3 bases, and 17 bases separated the two germline ends.